Listed here is a single TCR beta chain. Its specificity is not known. Germline V gene lookup returns CDR1 SNHLY and CDR2 FYNNEI. The CDR3 runs to 14 residues. V was clipped by 1 base and J by 8 bases, with 11 bases between them. Measured with immunoSEQ multiplex PCR; TCRdb has only the in-frame clones, and not every one. The sample holds more than 850,000 clones, 75% to 85% seen once. This sample is part of a study of shared clonotypes between healthy human individuals. Study-level points and caveats: All-four-donor shared clonotypes had higher generation probabilities than non-shared clonotypes did.

Sequencing was carried out using memory CD4+ T cells from PBMCs. Noted subset: CD45RA-negative fraction. This chain uses TRBV2 with TRBJ1-4; weak D call: TRBD1 (5 bases). The TCR originated in a man aged 18-30 years in good health. Some clones in this sample may be carry-over from other donors' samples. The CDR3 here is CASSEEGGGEKLFF. For the CDR3, the DNA is TGTGCCAGCAGTGAAGAGGGCGGGGGGGAAAAACTGTTTTTT.